Listed below are T cell receptor beta chains from one sample, sequenced in a study of blood T cell repertoires in COVID-19. The assay was immunoSEQ multiplex PCR, and TCRdb's table has in-frame clones only and misses some. The data contain about 75,000 clones, approximately 90% of them seen just once; the ten biggest clones take up over 6%. The specimen sequenced was peripheral blood. These receptors came from a woman aged 70-85 years with acute or convalescent COVID-19. The CDR3 runs from the conserved cysteine through the conserved F or W. Fields, in order: D gene, clone size, J gene, V gene, CDR3 DNA, CDR3 protein. D genes are given only for firm matches. Not all rows give a size; the values are once, few, many and, for expanded clones, a class.

-	-	TRBJ1-1	TRBV28	TGTGCCAGCAGTTCGACAGCAACGAACACTGAAGCTTTCTTT	CASSSTATNTEAFF
-	-	TRBJ1-6	TRBV14	TGTGCCAGCAGCCAGCAGGGAACGTATTCACCCCTCCACTTT	CASSQQGTYSPLHF
-	-	TRBJ1-1	TRBV5-1	TGCGCCAGCAGCGGGCAGGGGCTCGGTGTGACTGAAGCTTTCTTT	CASSGQGLGVTEAFF
TRBD1	-	TRBJ1-1	TRBV5-4	TGTGCCAGCAGCAAGGGACAGGGGGAGCGCGCTGAAGCTTTCTTT	CASSKGQGERAEAFF
-	-	TRBJ1-6	TRBV9	TGTGCCAGCAGCGTAGATGGAGAGTATTCACCCCTCCACTTT	CASSVDGEYSPLHF
-	-	TRBJ2-7	TRBV29-1	TGCAGCGTTGTAATGGGGCACGAGCAGTACTTC	CSVVMGHEQYF
-	few	TRBJ2-7	TRBV18	TGTGCCAGCTCACCAAGGGCGCGAGAGCAGGGCAGGGCCCACTACGAGCAGTACTTC	CASSPRAREQGRAHYEQYF
-	once	TRBJ1-1	TRBV10-3	TGTGCCATCAGTGAGAAAGAGGGCAACACTGAAGCTTTCTTT	CAISEKEGNTEAFF
TRBD2	-	TRBJ2-3	TRBV14	TGTGCCAGCAGCCCTAACTCAGGGACTAGCGGGACGGATACGCAGTATTTT	CASSPNSGTSGTDTQYF
TRBD1	-	TRBJ2-7	TRBV27	TGTGCCAGCAGTATCCAGGACAGGGGCTACGAGCAGTACTTC	CASSIQDRGYEQYF
TRBD1	few	TRBJ1-1	TRBV7-8	TGTGCCAGCAGCTTGAGGGACAGGGGTTCGAACACTGAAGCTTTCTTT	CASSLRDRGSNTEAFF
-	-	TRBJ1-5	TRBV5-6	TGTGCCAGCAGCTTGGCAGGCCCTAGCAATCAGCCCCAGCATTTT	CASSLAGPSNQPQHF
-	-	TRBJ1-4	TRBV14	TGTGCCAGCAGCCAACCCCTGGACGGGGGTTATAATGAAAAACTGTTTTTT	CASSQPLDGGYNEKLFF
-	-	TRBJ1-2	TRBV6-2/TRBV6-3	TGTGCCAGCAGTTACCGTGGAGTATCCTATGGCTACACCTTC	CASSYRGVSYGYTF
TRBD2	-	TRBJ2-3	TRBV28	TGTGCCAGCAGAATAGCGGGGGGCAACACAGATACGCAGTATTTT	CASRIAGGNTDTQYF
-	once	TRBJ1-1	TRBV6-5	TGTGCCAGCACTTCCAGGGGCATGAACACTGAAGCTTTCTTT	CASTSRGMNTEAFF
-	-	TRBJ2-1	TRBV28	TGTGCCAGCAGTTTATATAAAGGGGACAATGAGCAGTTCTTC	CASSLYKGDNEQFF
-	-	TRBJ2-3	TRBV28	TGTGCCAGCAGTTTGAAGGGGCGTACGCAGTATTTT	CASSLKGRTQYF
-	-	TRBJ2-7	TRBV6-5	TGTGCCAGCAGACTTGCCAGGCCCCCAGGTGAGCAGTACTTC	CASRLARPPGEQYF
-	-	TRBJ1-1	TRBV5-8	TGTGCCAGCAGCTCGACTTTGACAGGCAGTGAAGCTTTCTTT	CASSSTLTGSEAFF
TRBD1	-	TRBJ1-2	TRBV18	TGTGCCAGCTCACCACCTACAGGGGCCTATGGCTACACCTTC	CASSPPTGAYGYTF
-	-	TRBJ1-1	TRBV7-2	TGTGCCAGCAGCTTAAGCGGGAAGGGGGGAAGTGAAGCTTTCTTT	CASSLSGKGGSEAFF
TRBD2	-	TRBJ2-3	TRBV28	TGTGCCAGCAGTGTCCGACTAGCGGGGGGGCCCAGCACAGATACGCAGTATTTT	CASSVRLAGGPSTDTQYF
-	-	TRBJ1-5	TRBV19	TGTGCCAGTAGTATCCCCCAGGGCCCGTGGCCCCAGCATTTT	CASSIPQGPWPQHF
TRBD1	-	TRBJ1-5	TRBV19	TGTGCCAGTAGTAGGGGACAGGGGGCGAGACAGCCCCAGCATTTT	CASSRGQGARQPQHF
TRBD1	few	TRBJ1-5	TRBV7-9	TGTGCCAGCAGCTTAGGTATGTCAGGGACAGAGGAGCATTTT	CASSLGMSGTEEHF
-	-	TRBJ1-1	TRBV7-8	TGTGCCAGCAGCCCGACAGAGAACACTGAAGCTTTCTTT	CASSPTENTEAFF
TRBD1	-	TRBJ1-5	TRBV30	TGTGCCTGGGCCACAGGGGTGAGCAATCAGCCCCAGCATTTT	CAWATGVSNQPQHF
-	few	TRBJ1-3	TRBV10-3	TGTGCCATGACTTCGACCGGGGTTGGAAACACCATATATTTT	CAMTSTGVGNTIYF
-	-	TRBJ2-7	TRBV2	TGTGCCAGCAGTGCCACAGAACTCGAGCAGTACTTC	CASSATELEQYF
TRBD2	-	TRBJ2-3	TRBV28	TGTGCCAGCAGTTCCCCATCGACTAGCGGGAGGCGGGATACGCAGTATTTT	CASSSPSTSGRRDTQYF
TRBD1	once	TRBJ1-6	TRBV18	TGTGCCAGCTCACCCATGACAGGGGACAATTCACCCCTCCACTTT	CASSPMTGDNSPLHF
-	-	TRBJ1-2	TRBV19	TGTGCCAGTAGTATAGGGCCAAATGCTAACTATGGCTACACCTTC	CASSIGPNANYGYTF
-	once	TRBJ2-5	TRBV6-2/TRBV6-3	TGTGCCAGCAGTTACTCGGCCGGCAGGAAAGAGACCCAGTACTTC	CASSYSAGRKETQYF
TRBD1	-	TRBJ1-4	TRBV7-6	TGTGCCAGCAGCTTAGAGCAGGGGGCGGGTGAAAAACTGTTTTTT	CASSLEQGAGEKLFF
TRBD1	-	TRBJ2-1	TRBV6-1	TGTGCCAGCAGTGAAGAGGGGACAGGCTACAATGAGCAGTTCTTC	CASSEEGTGYNEQFF
-	-	TRBJ1-3	TRBV28	TGTGCCAGCAGTCCTTCAGGGGTCGGTTCTGGAAACACCATATATTTT	CASSPSGVGSGNTIYF
TRBD1	-	TRBJ1-2	TRBV25-1	TGTGCCAGCAGTGAACGGGGACAGGGCTACTATGGCTACACCTTC	CASSERGQGYYGYTF
-	once	TRBJ1-2	TRBV7-8	TGTGCCAGCAGCTTCCCCGCCAGAGGCTACACCTTC	CASSFPARGYTF
TRBD1	-	TRBJ2-5	TRBV30	TGTGCCTGGAGTGTACAGGGGGTTTATCAGGACCAAGAGACCCAGTACTTC	CAWSVQGVYQDQETQYF